These 18 T cell receptor beta chains were sequenced from one sample in a study of identical twins. TCRdb called the 5' RACE reads again in MiXCR, with one record for every CDR3 protein. The table has roughly 700,000 distinct CDR3 sequences, around 8.6% seen once. These data were also filed under a second study, of yellow fever vaccine responses in identical twins.

Sequencing was performed on PBMCs. These TCRs come from a woman aged 18-29 years in good health.

CDR3 bases: TGTGCCAGCAGTTACGGGCACCCCGACGGCAGCTACGAGCAGTACTTC. This encodes CASSYGHPDGSYEQYF. The chain links TRBV6-2 or TRBV6-3 to TRBJ2-7; D is unclear. The CDR3 extends over 16 amino acids. V was pared by 2 bases and J by 3 bases, with 17 bases between. Per germline, CDR1 MNHEY and CDR2 SVGEGT.

The rearrangement links TRBV14 to TRBJ2-7, with D unresolved. The V and J ends lost 2 bases and 0 bases respectively, with 17 bases between them. The CDR3 sequence is 17 residues long. The germline V gene encodes CDR1 SGHDN and CDR2 FVKESK. CDR3 bases: TGTGCCAGCAGCCAACTCGTTGGCGGCTTGAACTCCTACGAGCAGTACTTC. Protein: CASSQLVGGLNSYEQYF.

This clonotype was found many times. This rearrangement joins TRBV20-1 to TRBJ2-2; D is undetermined. CDR3 length: 15 residues. V was clipped by 3 bases and J by 0 bases, with 11 bases between them. The V gene's germline CDR1 is DFQATT and CDR2 SNEGSKA (reference sequence). Here the CDR3 DNA reads TGCAGTGCTAGTGAAGTTATGGCGAACACCGGGGAGCTGTTTTTT. Its protein product is CSASEVMANTGELFF.

The table lists this clonotype with many counts. The chain employs TRBV12-3 or TRBV12-4 and TRBJ2-3, with a tentative D call TRBD2 (6 bases). V gave up 8 bases and J gave up 0 bases, with 12 bases separating them. The CDR3 totals 14 residues. The CDR3, as DNA: TGTGCCAGCTTGAGCGGGTATAGCACAGATACGCAGTATTTT. It specifies CASLSGYSTDTQYF.

In this sample, this clonotype turned up many times. In DNA, the CDR3 is TGTGCCAGCAGGGGACAGTCCGGTGGCTACACCTTC. This gives the protein CASRGQSGGYTF. This rearrangement joins TRBV6-1 to TRBJ1-2; TRBD1 aligns across 7 bases. V trimming: 6 bases; J trimming: 7 bases; junction bases outside the gene matches: 5. Germline V gene lookup returns CDR1 MNHNS and CDR2 SASEGT. This CDR3 has 12 amino acids.

The rearrangement joins TRBV4-3 to TRBJ2-5; TRBD2 is a possible D gene (6 bases). V was shortened by 4 bases and J by 4 bases, with 22 bases between the two germline ends. This CDR3 is built from 17 residues. Germline CDR1 and CDR2: LGHNA and YSLEER. The CDR3 nucleotides read TGCGCCAGCAGCCCCACTTATTGGAGGGAGTACCGAGAGACCCAGTACTTC. This translates into CASSPTYWREYRETQYF.

The rearrangement uses TRBV10-3 and TRBJ2-7; TRBD2 is a possible D gene (6 bases). Germline V gene sequence: CDR1 ENHRY, CDR2 SYGVKD. This CDR3 contains 15 residues. The germline V and J ends were trimmed by 2 bases and 0 bases, with 11 bases remaining between them. The CDR3 sequence is CAISEIRGSSYEQYF. In DNA form, the CDR3 reads TGTGCCATCAGTGAGATTCGGGGGAGCTCCTACGAGCAGTACTTC.

This clonotype was seen many times. V gene TRBV20-1 combines with J gene TRBJ1-4, with 7 bases that match TRBD1. Per the germline V gene, CDR1 is DFQATT and CDR2 is SNEGSKA (reference sequence). Losses at the gene ends were 1 base for V and 7 bases for J; bases not matched to a gene: 12. This CDR3 is built from 16 residues. The CDR3 protein is CSARAGRDSLGEKLFF. CDR3 nucleotide sequence: TGCAGTGCTAGAGCAGGAAGGGACAGTCTCGGTGAAAAACTGTTTTTT.

This clonotype was observed at least ten times. V gene TRBV20-1 combines with J gene TRBJ2-7; D is undetermined. V lost 3 bases, J lost 5 bases, and 17 bases lay in between. Germline lookup yields CDR1 DFQATT and CDR2 SNEGSKA (reference sequence). The CDR3 covers 14 residues. For the CDR3, the DNA is TGCAGTGCTAGTCTCTCGCCTTCTGGGCACGAGCAGTACTTC. Translated, it gives CSASLSPSGHEQYF.

There are a few counts of this clonotype. The J gene is TRBJ2-1, the V gene TRBV4-2; 9 nucleotides match TRBD1. The V segment lost 6 bases and the J segment 7 bases; nucleotides outside the gene matches: 10. The CDR3 has 15 amino acids. Germline V lookup: CDR1 LGHNA, CDR2 YNFKEQ. CDR3 DNA: TGTGCCAGCAGGGACAGGGGACCCAATGGGAATGAGCAGTTCTTC. Translated, it gives CASRDRGPNGNEQFF.

This clonotype was recorded many times. CDR3 DNA: TGTGCCAGCAGTTTAGAATTAGGCGGGCGCCCCCATGGCTACACCTTC. Its translation is CASSLELGGRPHGYTF. The chain combines TRBV12-3 or TRBV12-4 with TRBJ1-2; no clear D gene. CDR3 length: 16 amino acids. V shed 1 base and J shed 6 bases, with 18 bases lying between them.

The CDR3 DNA follows: TGCAGTGCTAGAGACCTACAGGGGGATGTGTATGGCTACACCTTC. Its translation is CSARDLQGDVYGYTF. The chain recombines TRBV20-1 with TRBJ1-2; 8 bases agree with TRBD1. V lost 0 bases and J lost 5; bases outside the gene matches: 8. CDR1 DFQATT and CDR2 SNEGSKA come from the germline V gene (reference sequence). The CDR3 loop spans 15 amino acids.

Remarks on this clonotype: Being one base from a much bigger clone, this may be a read error. The rearrangement uses TRBV3-1 and TRBJ2-7, with a weak D call TRBD1 (6 bases). The CDR3 consists of 17 residues. CDR1 LGHDT and CDR2 YNNKEL come from the germline V gene (reference sequence). This chain's CDR3 is CACSFGLGGAFAYEQYF. CDR3 in DNA: TGTGCCTGCAGTTTCGGGTTAGGGGGAGCGTTCGCCTACGAGCAGTACTTC.

The rearrangement uses TRBV4-2 and TRBJ2-3; 15 bases match TRBD2. The germline CDR1 and CDR2 sequences are LGHNA and YNFKEQ. The CDR3 loop spans 21 amino acids. V was clipped by 4 bases and J by 1 base; unmatched bases: 15. CDR3 loop: CASSLRGGLAGGNDGTDTQYF. As DNA, the CDR3 is TGTGCCAGCAGCCTAAGGGGTGGACTAGCGGGAGGGAATGACGGCACAGATACGCAGTATTTT.

This CDR3 reads CASSLSGGPADTQYF. The CDR3 DNA reads TGTGCCAGCAGTCTTTCGGGGGGCCCGGCAGATACGCAGTATTTT. The chain recombines TRBV12-3 or TRBV12-4 with TRBJ2-3, with D maybe TRBD2 (7 bases). The CDR3 is made up of 15 amino acids. The V gene lost 5 bases and the J gene lost 4 bases, with 16 bases spanning the gap.

This clonotype was observed a handful of times. The gene calls are TRBV10-2 and TRBJ2-2, with D maybe TRBD1 (5 bases). Germline assignment: CDR1 WSHSY and CDR2 SAAADI. This CDR3 has 14 residues. Deletions cut 7 bases from V and 3 bases from J, with 12 bases between. CDR3 nucleotides: TGCGCCAGCACCAAGACAGTCTACACCGGGGAGCTGTTTTTT. As protein: CASTKTVYTGELFF.

This CDR3 reads CASTLTGTSGSAYF. The CDR3 bases are TGTGCCAGCACCCTTACTGGGACTAGCGGGAGCGCGTACTTC. The gene calls are TRBV28 and TRBJ2-5; 14 bases map to TRBD2. This CDR3 comprises 14 residues. Trimming cost V 7 bases and J 13 bases; bases outside gene matches: 11. Germline loops: CDR1 MDHEN, CDR2 SYDVKM.

V gene TRBV2 combines with J gene TRBJ1-2; tentative D call: TRBD1 (6 bases). Trimming shortened V by 1 base and J by 8 bases, and 20 bases separated the two germline ends. The germline CDR1 and CDR2 sequences are SNHLY and FYNNEI. CDR3 length: 16 amino acids. The CDR3 sequence: CASSEEVAGASIGYTF. DNA of the CDR3: TGTGCCAGCAGTGAAGAGGTCGCAGGGGCGTCTATCGGCTACACCTTC.